This T cell receptor (beta chain) came from a study of blood T cell repertoires in COVID-19. Background on the study: Nucleic acid was either cDNA or gDNA, and it came from T cells, B-cell-depleted T cells, or PBMCs.

The CDR3 runs 15 residues. CDR1 LGHNA and CDR2 YNFKEQ come from the germline V gene. With 0 bases removed from V and 3 bases from J, the gap between germline ends came to 11 bases. Per the original methods: Nucleated cell counts were estimated from reference gene primer amplification. Produced via immunoSEQ multiplex PCR; TCRdb's table is partial and in-frame only. V and J calls and clone size are given by that table; D and trimming were obtained from the DNA. Counted here are hundreds of thousands of clones, about 83% occurring once; the ten biggest clones make up approximately 6%. This clone was observed once.

The clonotype was recovered from a woman of 80 years or more with COVID-19, enrolled during active disease. The chain combines TRBV4-2 with TRBJ1-1; D may be TRBD1 (6 bases). Sequencing used peripheral blood. CDR3 residues: CASSQDPTGYTEAFF. DNA of the CDR3: TGTGCCAGCAGCCAAGACCCGACAGGCTACACTGAAGCTTTCTTT.